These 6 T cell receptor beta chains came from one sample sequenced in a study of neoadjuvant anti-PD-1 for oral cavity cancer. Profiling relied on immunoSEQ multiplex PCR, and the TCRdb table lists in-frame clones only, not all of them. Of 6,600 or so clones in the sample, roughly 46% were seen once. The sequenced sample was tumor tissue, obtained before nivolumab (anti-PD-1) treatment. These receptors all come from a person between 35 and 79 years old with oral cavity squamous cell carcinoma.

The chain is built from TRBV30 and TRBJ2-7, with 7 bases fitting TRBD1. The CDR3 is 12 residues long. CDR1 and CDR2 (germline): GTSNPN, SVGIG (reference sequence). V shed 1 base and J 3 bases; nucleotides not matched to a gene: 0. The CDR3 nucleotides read TGTGCCTGGAGTGACAGGGGCTACGAGCAGTACTTC. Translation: CAWSDRGYEQYF.

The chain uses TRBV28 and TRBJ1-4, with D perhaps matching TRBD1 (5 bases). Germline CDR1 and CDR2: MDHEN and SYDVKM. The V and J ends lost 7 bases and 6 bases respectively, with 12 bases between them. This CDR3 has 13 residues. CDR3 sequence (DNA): TGTGCCAGCAATCCGACAGCAGATGAAAAACTGTTTTTT. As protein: CASNPTADEKLFF.

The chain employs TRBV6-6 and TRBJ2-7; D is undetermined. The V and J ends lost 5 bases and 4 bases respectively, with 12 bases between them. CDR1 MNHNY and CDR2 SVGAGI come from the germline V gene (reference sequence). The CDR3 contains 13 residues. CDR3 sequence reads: CASSQSGGYEQYF. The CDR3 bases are TGTGCCAGCAGTCAGTCGGGCGGTTACGAGCAGTACTTC.

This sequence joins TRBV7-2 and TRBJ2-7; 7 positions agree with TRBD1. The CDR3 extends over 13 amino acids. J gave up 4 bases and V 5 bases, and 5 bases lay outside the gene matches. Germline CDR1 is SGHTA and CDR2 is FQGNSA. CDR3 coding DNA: TGTGCCAGCAGCCATGACAGGGATTACGAGCAGTACTTC. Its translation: CASSHDRDYEQYF.

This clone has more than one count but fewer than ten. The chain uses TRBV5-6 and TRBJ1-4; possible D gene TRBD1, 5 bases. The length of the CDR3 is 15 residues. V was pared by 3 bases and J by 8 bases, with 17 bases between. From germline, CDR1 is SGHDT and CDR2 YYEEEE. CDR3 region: CASSSSSRGNEKLFF. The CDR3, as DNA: TGTGCCAGCAGCTCTTCCTCTCGGGGGAACGAAAAACTGTTTTTT.

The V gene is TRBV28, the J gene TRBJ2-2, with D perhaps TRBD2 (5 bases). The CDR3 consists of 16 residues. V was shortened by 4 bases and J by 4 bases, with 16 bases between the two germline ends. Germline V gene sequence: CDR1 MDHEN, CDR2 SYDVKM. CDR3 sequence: CASSYHAGMGTGELFF. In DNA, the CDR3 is TGTGCCAGCAGTTATCACGCCGGGATGGGCACCGGGGAGCTGTTTTTT.